A single sample gave rise to the 7 T cell receptor beta chains below, sequenced in a study of PD-L1 blockade in urothelial cancer. Time point given: pretreatment peripheral blood. Clones were sequenced by immunoSEQ multiplex PCR, and TCRdb holds only the in-frame ones, with some missing. The sample holds about 63,000 clones, roughly 79% seen once. Specimen: PBMCs, collected around atezolizumab (anti-PD-L1) treatment. These receptors were taken from a man in his sixties or seventies with urothelial cancer.

A single count supports this clone. The genes are TRBV9 and TRBJ1-4; TRBD1 agrees at 8 bases. Germline CDR1 and CDR2: SGDLS and YYNGEE. The CDR3 sequence is 14 residues long. The V and J ends lost 3 bases and 7 bases, in that order; junction bases with no gene match: 5. The CDR3 loop is CASSERTGGEKLFF. The DNA of the CDR3 is TGTGCCAGCAGCGAGAGAACAGGGGGTGAAAAACTGTTTTTT.

V is TRBV18 and J is TRBJ1-3; D not resolved. CDR1 is KGHSH and CDR2 is LQKENI in the germline V gene. With 0 bases removed from V and 2 bases from J, the gap between germline ends came to 20 bases. The CDR3 loop spans 19 amino acids. The CDR3 loop is CASSPPPHITGPTGNTIYF. In nucleotides, the CDR3 is TGTGCCAGCTCACCACCTCCTCATATAACTGGGCCCACTGGAAACACCATATATTTT.

This chain joins TRBV11-2 and TRBJ1-1; no firm D call. V was cut by 2 bases and J by 2 bases, with 6 bases left in between. The germline CDR1 and CDR2 sequences are SGHAT and FQNNGV. This CDR3 region has 13 residues. The CDR3 region has the DNA TGTGCCAGCAGCTTACCAGGCAACACTGAAGCTTTCTTT. This sequence encodes CASSLPGNTEAFF.

The chain recombines TRBV19 with TRBJ2-1; D is perhaps TRBD2 (6 bases). CDR1 and CDR2 from the germline V gene are LNHDA and SQIVND (reference sequence). V lost 3 bases, J lost 10 bases, and 13 bases lay in between. CDR3 length: 13 residues. This CDR3 is CASSIGGVDEQFF. The CDR3 region has the DNA TGTGCCAGTAGTATTGGAGGGGTCGACGAGCAGTTCTTC.

This sequence joins TRBV7-9 and TRBJ2-1; 9 bases fit TRBD2. Losses at the gene ends were 1 base for V and 7 bases for J; bases not matched to a gene: 5. Germline V gives CDR1 SEHNR, CDR2 FQNEAQ (reference sequence). The CDR3 covers 15 residues. This CDR3 is CASSLDGGGANEQFF. As DNA, the CDR3 is TGTGCCAGCAGCTTAGATGGCGGGGGGGCGAATGAGCAGTTCTTC.

This chain connects TRBV27 to TRBJ2-7, with D uncertain. V gave up 5 bases and J gave up 2 bases, with 13 bases separating them. CDR3 size: 14 residues. Germline values: CDR1 MNHEY, CDR2 SMNVEV (reference sequence). The chain's CDR3 is CASSPRHTAYEQYF. The CDR3 nucleotides read TGTGCCAGCAGTCCCCGACATACGGCCTACGAGCAGTACTTC.

CDR3 DNA: TGCAGCGTTGACCGCGGGCCCCTGGAGAACACTGAAGCTTTCTTT. This codes for CSVDRGPLENTEAFF. This chain connects TRBV29-1 to TRBJ1-1, with unresolved D. V dropped 3 bases and J dropped 1 base, with 15 bases sitting between them. Per the germline V gene, CDR1 is SQVTM and CDR2 is ANQGSEA. The CDR3 is made up of 15 amino acids.